This entry concerns a single T cell receptor (beta chain). Its antigen is unknown. TCRdb fed the RT-PCR reads into MiXCR, producing one record per CDR3 protein. The table shows roughly 500,000 distinct CDR3 sequences, with less than 30% occurring only once. This record belongs to a study of response to subunit inactivated influenza vaccine. Regarding the study as a whole: Few new T cells, the authors suggested, are recruited by each seasonal influenza vaccination.

The sequence was collected from a middle-aged man who received an inactivated influenza vaccine. The source was CD4+ T cells sorted from PBMCs, collected 5 to 6 days after vaccination.

The DNA for the CDR3 is TGTGCCAGCAGTTACTCCCGGGACAGGGCCTATGGCTACACCTTC. As protein: CASSYSRDRAYGYTF. V gene TRBV6-5 combines with J gene TRBJ1-2; TRBD1 matches 9 bases. The germline V gene encodes CDR1 MNHEY and CDR2 SVGAGI. The CDR3 runs to 15 residues. Trimming cost V 0 bases and J 4 bases; bases outside gene matches: 3.